This T cell receptor (beta chain) is drawn from a study of a mutant IDH1 vaccine in newly diagnosed glioma. The CDR3 totals 16 residues. Germline trimming cut 1 base from V and 2 bases from J; bases unmatched to any gene: 6. Per the germline V gene, CDR1 is LGHNA and CDR2 is YNFKEQ. TCRdb keeps only in-frame clones here, not all; method: immunoSEQ multiplex PCR. This sample yields around 87,000 clones, of which 83% are seen a single time; around 7.4% belongs to the top ten. Specified time point: baseline, week 1 (first vaccination visit). As for treatment: pre-vaccination baseline after standard-of-care therapy. Donors had new IDH1-mutant astrocytomas of WHO grade 3 or 4 (ATRX-lost).

The genes are TRBV4-2 and TRBJ2-7; the match to TRBD2 covers 9 bases. The TCR was taken from a woman between 45 and 65 years old with glioma. This specimen was PBMCs, taken from a glioma patient treated with radiotherapy, temozolomide or both. The CDR3 region is CASSQVGGGGAYEQYF. In DNA form, the CDR3 reads TGTGCCAGCAGCCAAGTAGGGGGCGGGGGGGCCTACGAGCAGTACTTC.